The table lists the clone carrying this T cell receptor beta chain with a few counts. The target antigen is unknown. The data were obtained in a study of STAT5B mutations in CD4+ large granular lymphocyte leukemia. Study outcomes and limitations: Patient CD4-sorted repertoires looked more clonal than healthy CD4+ repertoires, even without putative leukemic clones. About a quarter of private leukemic clonotypes occurred rarely in other patients' non-leukemic repertoires.

There are 15 residues in the CDR3. Trimming cost V 4 bases and J 0 bases; bases outside gene matches: 4. Germline CDR1 is SGHVS and CDR2 is FNYEAQ. The assay was run at survey level. In the study's own analysis: The detection floor for productive clonotype frequency was 2.59 x 10-5. Profiling relied on immunoSEQ multiplex PCR, and the TCRdb table lists in-frame clones only, not all of them. V and J calls and clone size are those listed in that table; D and trimming were worked out from the DNA. Counted here are more than 30,000 clones, approximately 79% occurring once; the ten biggest clones make up 2.1%.

The rearrangement links TRBV7-6 to TRBJ2-7; TRBD2 matches 9 bases. The sample was CD4+ T cells from blood buffy coats. The sequence was collected from a human donor in good health. The CDR3 nucleotides read TGTGCCAGCAGCTCCGGGACTAGCAGCTCCTACGAGCAGTACTTC. As protein: CASSSGTSSSYEQYF.